The rows below give T cell receptor beta chains drawn from one sample of a study of cytomegalovirus exposure and HLA in healthy donors. Sequencing used immunoSEQ multiplex PCR; TCRdb keeps in-frame clones, though not all of them. The sample contains some 150,000 clones, over 80% of which appear only once. The sequenced sample was PBMCs. These receptors all stem from a young woman in good health and CMV-seropositive. Each CDR3 is given with its conserved first and last residue. The D gene is left open where the match is weak. A clone size is listed for some rows: how often the clone was seen (once, few, many), or a class if it is expanded.

>TRBD2|.|TRBV7-3|TRBJ2-2
CASSPPRTSHPRELFF
TGTGCCAGCAGCCCACCTCGGACTAGCCACCCCCGGGAGCTGTTTTTT
>.|.|TRBV4-1|TRBJ2-7
CASSQVFPSRNYEQYF
TGCGCCAGCAGCCAAGTGTTTCCTAGCCGAAACTACGAGCAGTACTTC
>TRBD1|once|TRBV5-6|TRBJ2-1
CASSFGTDDNEQFF
TGTGCCAGCAGCTTCGGGACAGACGACAATGAGCAGTTCTTC
>TRBD2|.|TRBV10-3|TRBJ2-7
CAISYSGSLSYEQYF
TGTGCCATCAGTTATAGCGGGAGCCTATCCTACGAGCAGTACTTC
>.|.|TRBV2|TRBJ2-7
CASSARNEQYF
TGTGCCAGCAGTGCTAGAAACGAGCAGTACTTC
>.|.|TRBV7-9|TRBJ1-2
CASSSGTSNYGYTF
TGTGCCAGCAGCTCCGGGACTTCTAACTATGGCTACACCTTC
>.|.|TRBV14|TRBJ1-2
CASSQDPGNYGYTF
TGTGCCAGCAGCCAAGATCCAGGAAACTATGGCTACACCTTC
>.|many|TRBV5-1|TRBJ1-2
CASSLEGAGGYTF
TGCGCCAGCAGCTTGGAAGGGGCTGGAGGCTACACCTTC
>.|.|TRBV18|TRBJ2-5
CASSRGPQETQYF
TGTGCCAGCTCACGGGGCCCACAAGAGACCCAGTACTTC
>TRBD1|.|TRBV5-1|TRBJ1-1
CASGGQGTTEAFF
TGCGCCAGCGGTGGACAGGGTACCACTGAAGCTTTCTTT
>.|once|TRBV6-1|TRBJ2-3
CASSEGRTGSTDTQYF
TGTGCCAGCAGTGAAGGGAGGACGGGGAGCACAGATACGCAGTATTTT
>.|once|TRBV4-1|TRBJ1-3
CASSHTQDSGNTIYF
TGCGCCAGCAGCCATACACAGGACTCTGGAAACACCATATATTTT
>.|once|TRBV6-5|TRBJ1-1
CATGSPGAEAFF
TGTGCCACCGGTTCCCCGGGGGCTGAAGCTTTCTTT
>TRBD1|once|TRBV29-1|TRBJ1-2
CSVGPRTGADGYTF
TGCAGCGTCGGACCCCGGACAGGGGCGGATGGCTACACCTTC
>.|.|TRBV2|TRBJ1-2
CASSDYRGEGYTF
TGTGCCAGCAGTGATTATCGGGGGGAAGGCTACACCTTC
>.|.|TRBV2|TRBJ2-1
CASSEERAAYNEQFF
TGTGCCAGCAGTGAAGAGCGGGCAGCCTACAATGAGCAGTTCTTC
>.|.|TRBV7-6|TRBJ1-1
CASSFGGQSEAFF
TGTGCCAGCAGCTTTGGAGGACAGTCTGAAGCTTTCTTT
>.|.|TRBV5-5|TRBJ2-7
CASSLASDRFYEQYF
TGTGCCAGCAGCTTGGCCTCGGACAGATTCTACGAGCAGTACTTC
>.|.|TRBV2|TRBJ1-6
CASSGLASSYNSPLHF
TGTGCCAGCAGTGGTCTTGCTAGCTCCTATAATTCACCCCTCCACTTT
>TRBD1|once|TRBV7-9|TRBJ2-7
CASSAGTGEQYF
TGTGCCAGCAGCGCCGGGACAGGGGAGCAGTACTTC
>.|.|TRBV5-1|TRBJ2-1
CASSLTGKDYNEQFF
TGCGCCAGCAGCTTGACGGGGAAGGACTACAATGAGCAGTTCTTC
>.|once|TRBV19|TRBJ1-4
CASKGAATNEKLFF
TGTGCCAGTAAAGGGGCGGCGACTAATGAAAAACTGTTTTTT
>TRBD2|.|TRBV19|TRBJ2-2
CASSRLAGGNGELFF
TGTGCCAGTAGTCGACTAGCGGGAGGGAACGGGGAGCTGTTTTTT
>.|.|TRBV10-2|TRBJ1-4
CASSRQTNEKLFF
TGCGCCAGCAGTCGACAGACTAATGAAAAACTGTTTTTT
>.|.|TRBV5-1|TRBJ2-1
CASSGGNMDEQFF
TGCGCCAGCAGTGGCGGGAATATGGATGAGCAGTTCTTC
>.|.|TRBV4-2|TRBJ2-2
CASSQPTGSAGELFF
TGTGCCAGCAGCCAGCCCACAGGGTCGGCCGGGGAGCTGTTTTTT
>TRBD1|.|TRBV4-2|TRBJ1-2
CASSQPGQAPYGYTF
TGTGCCAGCAGCCAGCCGGGACAGGCGCCTTATGGCTACACCTTC
>TRBD2|.|TRBV6-5|TRBJ2-5
CASIWSGREETQYF
TGTGCCAGCATTTGGAGTGGGAGGGAAGAGACCCAGTACTTC
>.|few|TRBV7-9|TRBJ2-5
CASSLMGGETQYF
TGTGCCAGCAGCTTAATGGGGGGAGAGACCCAGTACTTC
>TRBD2|.|TRBV5-4|TRBJ2-7
CASSSLSGGRNYEQYF
TGTGCCAGCAGCTCGCTTAGCGGGGGACGGAACTACGAGCAGTACTTC
>TRBD1|.|TRBV2|TRBJ2-3
CASIGTGGTTDTQYF
TGTGCCAGCATTGGGACAGGGGGTACAACAGATACGCAGTATTTT
>TRBD1|.|TRBV2|TRBJ2-2
CASGTVPGGELFF
TGTGCCAGCGGGACAGTCCCGGGCGGGGAGCTGTTTTTT
>.|.|TRBV2|TRBJ2-7
CASRDFYEQYF
TGTGCCAGCCGGGACTTTTACGAGCAGTACTTC
>TRBD1|.|TRBV5-8|TRBJ2-1
CASSLGQGADEQFF
TGTGCCAGCAGCCTAGGACAGGGCGCGGATGAGCAGTTCTTC
>TRBD1|.|TRBV4-1|TRBJ2-7
CASSQEARTGAYEQYF
TGCGCCAGCAGCCAGGAGGCCCGGACAGGCGCCTACGAGCAGTACTTC
>TRBD1|.|TRBV2|TRBJ2-2
CACTGGRAGELFF
TGTGCCTGCACAGGGGGCAGGGCCGGGGAGCTGTTTTTT
>.|.|TRBV6-1|TRBJ1-3
CASARQTSGNTIYF
TGTGCCTCCGCGAGGCAGACCTCTGGAAACACCATATATTTT
>TRBD2|.|TRBV4-1|TRBJ2-1
CASSQETPLTSGDYNEQFF
TGCGCCAGCAGCCAAGAGACGCCCTTAACTAGCGGGGACTACAATGAGCAGTTCTTC
>.|.|TRBV9|TRBJ1-3
CASSVGVGGGNTIYF
TGTGCCAGCAGCGTAGGAGTAGGGGGAGGAAACACCATATATTTT
>TRBD2|.|TRBV14|TRBJ2-2
CASSQLAGNTGELFF
TGTGCCAGCAGCCAACTAGCGGGGAACACCGGGGAGCTGTTTTTT
>TRBD1|.|TRBV29-1|TRBJ1-4
CSARGTGDEKLFF
TGCAGCGCCCGGGGGACAGGGGACGAAAAACTGTTTTTT
>TRBD2|once|TRBV2|TRBJ2-7
CASSEPQRGTYEQYF
TGTGCCAGCAGTGAACCCCAGCGGGGTACCTACGAGCAGTACTTC
>TRBD1|once|TRBV7-6|TRBJ2-1
CASSLADRGSYNEQFF
TGTGCCAGCAGCTTAGCGGACAGGGGCTCCTACAATGAGCAGTTCTTC
>TRBD2|.|TRBV5-1|TRBJ2-1
CASSRNGGSEQFF
TGCGCCAGCAGCCGGAATGGCGGGAGTGAGCAGTTCTTC
>.|.|TRBV14|TRBJ2-3
CASSQDRVYADTQYF
TGTGCCAGCAGCCAAGACAGGGTTTACGCAGATACGCAGTATTTT